This record concerns one TCR beta chain sequence. This entry comes from a study of T cell changes during pregnancy in multiple sclerosis. Trimming took 2 bases from V and 5 from J, leaving 9 bases between them. The CDR3 is 13 residues long. The germline V gene encodes CDR1 MGHDK and CDR2 SYGVNS. The table came from immunoSEQ multiplex PCR; TCRdb's copy has only in-frame clones and leaves some out. Found here are around 57,000 clones, about nine tenths of them singletons; the top ten hold 1% to 1.5%. The chain joins TRBV25-1 to TRBJ2-5, with D unresolved. The material sequenced was peripheral blood, taken after pregnancy. This receptor was taken from a female donor in good health, enrolled as a control in a pregnancy study. CDR3 DNA: TGTGCCAGCAGTGAAGGGCGTAGGGAGACCCAGTACTTC. This gives the protein CASSEGRRETQYF.